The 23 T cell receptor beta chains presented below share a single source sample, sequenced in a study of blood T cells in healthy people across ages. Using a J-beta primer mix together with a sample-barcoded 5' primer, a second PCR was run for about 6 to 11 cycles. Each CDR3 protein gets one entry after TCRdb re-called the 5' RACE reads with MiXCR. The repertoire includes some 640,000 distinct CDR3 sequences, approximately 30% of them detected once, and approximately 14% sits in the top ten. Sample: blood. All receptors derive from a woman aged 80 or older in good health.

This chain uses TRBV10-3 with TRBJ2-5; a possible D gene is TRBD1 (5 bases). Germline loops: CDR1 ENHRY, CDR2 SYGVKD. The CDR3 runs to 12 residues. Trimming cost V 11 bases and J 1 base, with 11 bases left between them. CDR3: CAAGPVQETQYF. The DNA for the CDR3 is TGTGCCGCAGGGCCCGTCCAAGAGACCCAGTACTTC.

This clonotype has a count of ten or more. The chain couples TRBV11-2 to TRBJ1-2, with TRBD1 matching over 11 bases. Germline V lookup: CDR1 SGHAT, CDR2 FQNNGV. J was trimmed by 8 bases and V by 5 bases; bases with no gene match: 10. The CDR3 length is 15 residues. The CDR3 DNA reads TGTGCCAGCAGCGCGTCCGGGACAGGGGGTCGCGGCTACACCTTC. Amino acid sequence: CASSASGTGGRGYTF.

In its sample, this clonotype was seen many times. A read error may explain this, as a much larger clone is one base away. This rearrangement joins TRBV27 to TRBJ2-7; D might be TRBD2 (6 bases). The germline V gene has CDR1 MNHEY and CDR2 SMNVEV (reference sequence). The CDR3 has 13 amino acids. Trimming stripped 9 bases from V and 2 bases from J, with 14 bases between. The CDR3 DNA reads TGTGCCAGGCTGGGAGGACTGCCCTACGAGCAGTACTTC. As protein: CARLGGLPYEQYF.

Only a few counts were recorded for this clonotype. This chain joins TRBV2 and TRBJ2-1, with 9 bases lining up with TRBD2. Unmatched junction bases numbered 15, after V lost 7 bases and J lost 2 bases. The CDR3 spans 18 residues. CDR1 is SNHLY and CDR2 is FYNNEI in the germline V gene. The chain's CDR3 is CASKVAGVPLLTYNEQFF. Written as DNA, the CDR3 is TGTGCCAGCAAGGTAGCGGGGGTCCCACTGCTCACCTACAATGAGCAGTTCTTC.

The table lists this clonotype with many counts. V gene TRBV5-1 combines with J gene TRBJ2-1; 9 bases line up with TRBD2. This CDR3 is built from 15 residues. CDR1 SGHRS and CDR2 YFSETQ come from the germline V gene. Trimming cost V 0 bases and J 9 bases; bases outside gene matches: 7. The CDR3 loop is CASSLASGEIGEQFF. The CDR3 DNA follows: TGCGCCAGCAGCTTGGCTAGCGGGGAAATTGGTGAGCAGTTCTTC.

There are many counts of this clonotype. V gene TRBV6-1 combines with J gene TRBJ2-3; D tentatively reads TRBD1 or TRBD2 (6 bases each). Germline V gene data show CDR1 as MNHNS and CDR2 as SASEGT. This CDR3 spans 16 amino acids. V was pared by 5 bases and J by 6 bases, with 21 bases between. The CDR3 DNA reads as TGTGCCAGCAGTCAAGGCGGGACACGGGGGCACGATACGCAGTATTTT. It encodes CASSQGGTRGHDTQYF.

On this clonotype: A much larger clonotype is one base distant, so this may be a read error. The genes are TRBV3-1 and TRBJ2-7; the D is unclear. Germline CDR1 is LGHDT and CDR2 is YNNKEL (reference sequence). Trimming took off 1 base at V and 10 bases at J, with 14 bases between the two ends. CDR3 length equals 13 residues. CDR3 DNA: TGTGCCAGCAGCCAAGGTGGGTCGGAAGGCCAGTACTTC. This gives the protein CASSQGGSEGQYF.

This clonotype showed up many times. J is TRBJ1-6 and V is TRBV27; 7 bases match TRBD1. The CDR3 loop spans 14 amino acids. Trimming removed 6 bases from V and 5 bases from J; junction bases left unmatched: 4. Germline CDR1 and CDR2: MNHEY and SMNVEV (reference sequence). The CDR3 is CASSLGQDNSPLHF. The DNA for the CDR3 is TGTGCCAGCAGCCTCGGACAGGATAATTCACCCCTCCACTTT.

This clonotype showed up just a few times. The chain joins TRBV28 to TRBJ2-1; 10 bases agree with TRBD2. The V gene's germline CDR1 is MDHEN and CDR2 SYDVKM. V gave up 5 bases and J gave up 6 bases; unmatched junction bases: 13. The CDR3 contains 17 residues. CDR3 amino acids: CASSSLAGAFHRNEQFF. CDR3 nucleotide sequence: TGTGCCAGCAGTAGTCTAGCGGGGGCGTTTCATCGCAATGAGCAGTTCTTC.

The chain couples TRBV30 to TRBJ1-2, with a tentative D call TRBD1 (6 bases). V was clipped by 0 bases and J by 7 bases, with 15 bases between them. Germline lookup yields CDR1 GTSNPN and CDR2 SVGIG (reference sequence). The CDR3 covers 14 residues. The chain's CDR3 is CAWSVLGRGIGYTF. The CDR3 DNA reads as TGTGCCTGGAGTGTACTGGGCAGGGGAATTGGCTACACCTTC.

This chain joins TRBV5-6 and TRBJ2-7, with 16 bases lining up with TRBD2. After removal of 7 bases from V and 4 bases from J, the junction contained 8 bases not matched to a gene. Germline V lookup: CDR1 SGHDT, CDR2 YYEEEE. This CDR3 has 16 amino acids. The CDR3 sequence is CASFSSGLAGGYEQYF. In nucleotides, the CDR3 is TGTGCCAGCTTCTCATCGGGACTAGCGGGGGGGTACGAGCAGTACTTC.

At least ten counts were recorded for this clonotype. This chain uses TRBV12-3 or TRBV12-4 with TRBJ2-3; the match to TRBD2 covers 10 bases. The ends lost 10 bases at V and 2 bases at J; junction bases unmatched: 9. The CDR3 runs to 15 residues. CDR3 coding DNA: TGTGCCAACCGGAGAAGCGGGGGGGCCACAGATACGCAGTATTTT. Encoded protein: CANRRSGGATDTQYF.

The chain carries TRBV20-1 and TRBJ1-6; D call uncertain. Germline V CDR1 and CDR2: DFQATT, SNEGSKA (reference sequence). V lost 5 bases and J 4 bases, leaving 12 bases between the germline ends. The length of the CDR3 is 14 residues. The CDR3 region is CSALPGGYNSPLHF. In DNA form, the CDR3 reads TGCAGTGCTTTACCCGGAGGTTATAATTCACCCCTCCACTTT.

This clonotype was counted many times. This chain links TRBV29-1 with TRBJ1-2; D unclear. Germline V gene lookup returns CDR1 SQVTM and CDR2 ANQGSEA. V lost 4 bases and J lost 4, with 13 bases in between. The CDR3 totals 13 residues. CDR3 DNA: TGCAGCGTTGGGAGTCGGCAGTTCTATGGCTACACCTTC. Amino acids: CSVGSRQFYGYTF.

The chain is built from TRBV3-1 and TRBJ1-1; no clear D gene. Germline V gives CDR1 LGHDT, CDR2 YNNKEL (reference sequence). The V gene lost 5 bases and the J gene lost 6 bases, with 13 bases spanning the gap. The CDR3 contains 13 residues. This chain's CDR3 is CASSVRTGSEAFF. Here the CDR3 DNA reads TGTGCCAGCAGCGTCCGAACGGGCTCTGAAGCTTTCTTT.

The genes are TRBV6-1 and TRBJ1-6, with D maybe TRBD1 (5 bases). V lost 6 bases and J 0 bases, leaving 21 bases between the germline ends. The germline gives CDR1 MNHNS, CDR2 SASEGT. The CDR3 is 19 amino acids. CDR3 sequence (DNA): TGTGCCAGCAGACGTCCCGGGACGGGGGTGAGCTCCTATAATTCACCCCTCCACTTT. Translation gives CASRRPGTGVSSYNSPLHF.

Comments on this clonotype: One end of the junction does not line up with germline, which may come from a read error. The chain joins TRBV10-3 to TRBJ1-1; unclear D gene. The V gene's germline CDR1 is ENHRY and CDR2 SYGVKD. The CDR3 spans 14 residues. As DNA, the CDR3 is TGTGCCATCAGTGTGGCCCGCGGAGACACTGGAGCTTTCTTT. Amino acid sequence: CAISVARGDTGAFF.

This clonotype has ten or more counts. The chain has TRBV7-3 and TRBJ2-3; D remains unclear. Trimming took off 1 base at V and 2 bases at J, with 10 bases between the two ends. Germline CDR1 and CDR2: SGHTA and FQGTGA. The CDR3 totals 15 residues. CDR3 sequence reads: CASSLSGIFTDTQYF. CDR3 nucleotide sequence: TGTGCCAGCAGCTTAAGCGGAATTTTCACAGATACGCAGTATTTT.

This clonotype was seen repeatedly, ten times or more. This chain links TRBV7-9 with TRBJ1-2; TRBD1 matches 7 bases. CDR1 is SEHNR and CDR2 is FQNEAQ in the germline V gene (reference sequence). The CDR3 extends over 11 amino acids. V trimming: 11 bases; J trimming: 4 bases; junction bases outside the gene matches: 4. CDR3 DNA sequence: TGTGCCGGTACAGGGGCCTATGGCTACACCTTC. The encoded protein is CAGTGAYGYTF.

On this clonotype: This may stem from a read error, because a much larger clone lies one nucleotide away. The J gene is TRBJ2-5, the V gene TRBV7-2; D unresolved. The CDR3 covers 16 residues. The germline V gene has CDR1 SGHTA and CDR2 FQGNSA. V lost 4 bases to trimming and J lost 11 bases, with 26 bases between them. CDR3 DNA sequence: TGTGCCAGCAGCTCCTCCCAACCAGGCCCCTACAATGAGCAGTACTTC. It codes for CASSSSQPGPYNEQYF.

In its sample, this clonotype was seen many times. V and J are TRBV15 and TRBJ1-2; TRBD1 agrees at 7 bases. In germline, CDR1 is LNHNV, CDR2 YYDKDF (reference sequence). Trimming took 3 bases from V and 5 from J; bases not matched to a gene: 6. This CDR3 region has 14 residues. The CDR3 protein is CATSSRMTGYGYTF. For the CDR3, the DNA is TGTGCCACCAGCAGTAGGATGACAGGGTATGGCTACACCTTC.

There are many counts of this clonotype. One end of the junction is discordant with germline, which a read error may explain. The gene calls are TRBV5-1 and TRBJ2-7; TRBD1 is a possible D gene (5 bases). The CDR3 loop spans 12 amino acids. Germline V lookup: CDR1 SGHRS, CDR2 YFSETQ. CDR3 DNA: TGTGCCAGCAGCCCAGACAGCTACGAGCAGTACTTC. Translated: CASSPDSYEQYF.

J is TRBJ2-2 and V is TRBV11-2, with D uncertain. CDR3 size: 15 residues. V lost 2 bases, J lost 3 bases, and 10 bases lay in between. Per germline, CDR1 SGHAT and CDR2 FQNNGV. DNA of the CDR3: TGTGCCAGCAGCTTAACCAGCCTCGACACCGGGGAGCTGTTTTTT. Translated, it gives CASSLTSLDTGELFF.